Reported below is one TCR beta chain. Sequence at one end of the junction differs from germline and may be a read error. Germline CDR1 is SGHRS and CDR2 is YFSETQ. The CDR3 spans 15 residues. TCRdb reanalysed the PCR reads using MiXCR and keeps one entry per CDR3 protein. Of more than 70,000 distinct CDR3 sequences listed, approximately 49% are singletons. These data come from a study of CDR3 diversity in severe acne. The chain joins TRBV5-1 to TRBJ2-7; D gene ambiguous. The sequencing input was blood. The clonotype originates from a male donor with severe acne vulgaris. The CDR3: CASSLAVGLSHEQYF. For the CDR3, the DNA is TGTGCCAGCAGCTTGGCCGTTGGGTTGAGCCACGAGCAGTACTTC.